This T cell receptor (beta chain) emerged from a study of blood T cells in healthy people across ages. Points from the study as a whole: Age showed a roughly linear inverse relationship with TCR beta diversity per million T cells. Naive T cell percentage showed a strong correlation with the diversity of TCR beta.

Together with a sample-barcoded 5' primer, a J-beta primer mix was included in a second PCR lasting roughly 6 to 12 cycles. One entry per CDR3 protein results from TCRdb running MiXCR on the 5' RACE reads. The table records 650,000 to 800,000 distinct CDR3 sequences, around 42% of them present only once. A note on this clonotype: As yet, its antigen is unknown.

The CDR3 spans 13 residues. The V gene's germline CDR1 is MDHEN and CDR2 SYDVKM. The trim removed 3 bases at V and 7 bases at J, leaving 4 bases unmatched. This chain joins TRBV28 and TRBJ2-7, with 9 bases that match TRBD1. This clonotype originated in a man in his sixties in good health. Input material: blood. CDR3 sequence: CASSFGQGIEQYF. The CDR3, as DNA: TGTGCCAGCAGTTTCGGACAGGGGATAGAGCAGTACTTC.